This T cell receptor beta chain was sequenced for a study of T cell clonality in common variable immunodeficiency. Findings and limits, study-wide: Fewer deletions and N-nucleotide insertions were reportedly seen in common variable immunodeficiency TCR beta sequences. Patient heterogeneity in the CVID cohort limited correlations between repertoire features and clinical complications. Compared with healthy controls, CVID subjects showed increased TCRbeta clonality, mostly in about a third.

Data came from immunoSEQ multiplex PCR; TCRdb stores just in-frame clones and leaves some out. There are roughly 20,000 clones in the sample, none observed a single time. Comments on this clone: The antigen is not known.

Patients had low serum IgG, IgA and/or IgM and specific antibody deficiency. Source material: peripheral blood mononuclear cells. This TCR derives from a human donor with common variable immunodeficiency.

CDR3 in amino acids: CASSFGLQVNIQYF. The part of the CDR3 DNA that was read is TGTGCCAGCAGCTTCGGACTCCAAGTAAACATT. The genes are TRBV7-9 and TRBJ2-4; D is perhaps TRBD2 (5 bases). The read halts 3 residues ahead of the CDR3 end, with the missing end drawn from the germline J gene. This CDR3 has 14 amino acids. The V gene's germline CDR1 is SEHNR and CDR2 FQNEAQ (reference sequence). Trimming took 3 bases from V and 6 from J, leaving 12 bases between them.